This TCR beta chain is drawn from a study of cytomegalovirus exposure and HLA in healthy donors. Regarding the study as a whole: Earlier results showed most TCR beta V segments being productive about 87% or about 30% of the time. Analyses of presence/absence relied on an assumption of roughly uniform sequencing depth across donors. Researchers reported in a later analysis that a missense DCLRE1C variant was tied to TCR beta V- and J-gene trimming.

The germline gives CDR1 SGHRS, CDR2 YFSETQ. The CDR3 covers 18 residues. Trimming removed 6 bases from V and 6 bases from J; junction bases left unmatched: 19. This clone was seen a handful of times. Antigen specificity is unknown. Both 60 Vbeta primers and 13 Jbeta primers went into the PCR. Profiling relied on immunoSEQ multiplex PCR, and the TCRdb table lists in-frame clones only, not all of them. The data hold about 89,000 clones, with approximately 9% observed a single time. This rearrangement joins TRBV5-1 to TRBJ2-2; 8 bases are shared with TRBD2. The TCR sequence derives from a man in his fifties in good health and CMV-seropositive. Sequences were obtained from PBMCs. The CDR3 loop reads CASTPSPPSGAGAGELFF. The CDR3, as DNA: TGCGCCAGCACCCCATCCCCCCCCTCCGGAGCGGGAGCCGGGGAGCTGTTTTTT.